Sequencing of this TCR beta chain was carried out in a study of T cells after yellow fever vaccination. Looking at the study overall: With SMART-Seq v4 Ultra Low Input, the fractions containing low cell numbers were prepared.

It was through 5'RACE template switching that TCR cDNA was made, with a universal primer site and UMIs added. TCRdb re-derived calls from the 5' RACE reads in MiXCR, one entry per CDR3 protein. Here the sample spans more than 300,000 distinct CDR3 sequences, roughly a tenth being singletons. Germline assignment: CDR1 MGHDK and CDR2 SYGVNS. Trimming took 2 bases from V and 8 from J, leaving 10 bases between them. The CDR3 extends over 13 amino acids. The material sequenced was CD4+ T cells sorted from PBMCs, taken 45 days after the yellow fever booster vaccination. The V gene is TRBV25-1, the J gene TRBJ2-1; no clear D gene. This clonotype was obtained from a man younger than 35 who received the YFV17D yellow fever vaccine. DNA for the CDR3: TGTGCCAGCAGTGAACCCGCTCGGTATGAGCAGTTCTTC. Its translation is CASSEPARYEQFF.